This record concerns one T cell receptor beta chain sequence. No antigen is known for it. V lost 4 bases and J lost 2, with 14 bases in between. The CDR3 has 16 residues. Germline V gene data show CDR1 as LNHDA and CDR2 as SQIVND (reference sequence). This sample was included in a study of T cell responses to AZD1222 COVID-19 vaccine. The data were produced by immunoSEQ multiplex PCR, yet TCRdb's version contains in-frame clones alone and is incomplete. The table has around 5,000 clones, 89% seen once. Points from the study as a whole: Unmutated variant regions are reportedly the target of nearly half of TCRs that are spike-specific. Repertoire collection took place solely once the T cell response had peaked.

The material was peripheral blood, obtained 28 days after the second AZD1222 dose. This chain connects TRBV19 to TRBJ1-4; D is unresolved. This receptor was obtained from an adult who received the AZD1222 COVID-19 vaccine. The CDR3 sequence is CASSKGRPTTNEKLFF. As DNA, the CDR3 is TGTGCCAGTAGTAAAGGTCGACCGACTACTAATGAAAAACTGTTTTTT.